This TCR beta chain was captured in a study of CD8+ T cells in alopecia areata. Background on the study: The investigators scored severity in treated patients by the percentage of affected scalp area.

Isolated RNA was reverse transcribed into cDNA used as the sequencing template. Measured with immunoSEQ multiplex PCR; TCRdb has only the in-frame clones, and not every one. The sample consists of 150,000 to 200,000 clones, roughly 60% of them appearing once. The germline CDR1 and CDR2 sequences are SGHTA and FQGNSA. This CDR3 comprises 14 residues. Trimming took off 7 bases at V and 5 bases at J, with 18 bases between the two ends. Specified treatment: oral pan-JAK inhibitor, 5-10 mg twice daily. The sequences come from CD4+ T cells sorted from blood, collected at week 24, from a patient treated with tofacitinib. The TCR originated in a human donor with alopecia areata. V and J are TRBV7-2 and TRBJ2-7, with TRBD1 as a possible D gene (5 bases). In nucleotides, the CDR3 is TGTGCCAGCACCCCCGGCAGGGTTATCGACGAGCAGTACTTC. Protein: CASTPGRVIDEQYF.